This T cell receptor beta chain derives from a study of T-cell memory formation after mild COVID-19. The CDR3 consists of 13 residues. Germline assignment: CDR1 MNHNY and CDR2 SVGAGI (reference sequence). V lost 7 bases, J lost 6 bases, and 13 bases lay in between. Each CDR3 protein gets one entry after TCRdb re-called the 5' RACE reads with MiXCR. Of 300,000 to 350,000 distinct CDR3 sequences in the sample, over 11% were seen once. V usage is TRBV6-6 and J usage is TRBJ1-5; D gene uncertain. Sequencing used PBMCs or a T cell subset sorted from them (not recorded which). This sequence was found in a man between 18 and 35 years old who had mild COVID-19 (a few samples of this study predate the infection). Cell type and time point are not known. In DNA, the CDR3 is TGTGCCAGCATCTACGGGTCGGGTCAGCCCCAGCATTTT. Its protein is CASIYGSGQPQHF.